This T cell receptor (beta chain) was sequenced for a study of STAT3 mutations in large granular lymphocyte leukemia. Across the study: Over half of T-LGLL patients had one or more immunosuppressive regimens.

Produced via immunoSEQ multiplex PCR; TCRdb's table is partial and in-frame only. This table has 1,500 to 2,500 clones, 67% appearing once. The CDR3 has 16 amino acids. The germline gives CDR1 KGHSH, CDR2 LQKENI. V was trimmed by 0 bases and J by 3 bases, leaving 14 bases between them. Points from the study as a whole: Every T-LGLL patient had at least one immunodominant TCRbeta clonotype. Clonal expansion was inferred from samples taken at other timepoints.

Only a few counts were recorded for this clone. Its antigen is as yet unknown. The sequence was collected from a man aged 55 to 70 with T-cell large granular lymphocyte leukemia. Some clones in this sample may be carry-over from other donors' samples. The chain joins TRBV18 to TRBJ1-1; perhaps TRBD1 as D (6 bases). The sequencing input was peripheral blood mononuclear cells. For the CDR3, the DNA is TGTGCCAGCTCACCACCTCAGGGGCGCAAGGACACTGAAGCTTTCTTT. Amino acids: CASSPPQGRKDTEAFF. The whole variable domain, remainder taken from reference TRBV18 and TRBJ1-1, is NAGVMQNPRHLVRRRGQEARLRCSPMKGHSHVYWYRQLPEEGLKFMVYLQKENIIDESGMPKERFSAEFPKEGPSILRIQQVVRGDSAAYFCASSPPQGRKDTEAFFGQGTRLTVV.